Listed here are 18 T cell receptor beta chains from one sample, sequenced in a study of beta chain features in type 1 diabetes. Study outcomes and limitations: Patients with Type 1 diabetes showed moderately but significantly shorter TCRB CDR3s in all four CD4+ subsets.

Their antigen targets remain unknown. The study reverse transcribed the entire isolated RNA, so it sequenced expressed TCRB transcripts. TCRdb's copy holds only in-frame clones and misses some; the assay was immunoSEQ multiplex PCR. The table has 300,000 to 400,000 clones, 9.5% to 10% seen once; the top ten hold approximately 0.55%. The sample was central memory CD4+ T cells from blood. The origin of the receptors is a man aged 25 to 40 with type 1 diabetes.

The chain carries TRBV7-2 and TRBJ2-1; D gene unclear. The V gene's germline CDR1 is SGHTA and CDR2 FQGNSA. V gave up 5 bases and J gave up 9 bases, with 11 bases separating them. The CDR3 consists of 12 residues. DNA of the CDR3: TGTGCCAGCAGCGTAAGCGTAGGTGAGCAGTTCTTC. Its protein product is CASSVSVGEQFF.

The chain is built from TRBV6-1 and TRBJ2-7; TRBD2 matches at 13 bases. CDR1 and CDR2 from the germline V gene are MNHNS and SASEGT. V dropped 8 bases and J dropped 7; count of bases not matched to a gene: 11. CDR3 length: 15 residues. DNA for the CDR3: TGTGCCAGCGTACCCGGACTAGCGGGAGTATTTGAGCAGTACTTC. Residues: CASVPGLAGVFEQYF.

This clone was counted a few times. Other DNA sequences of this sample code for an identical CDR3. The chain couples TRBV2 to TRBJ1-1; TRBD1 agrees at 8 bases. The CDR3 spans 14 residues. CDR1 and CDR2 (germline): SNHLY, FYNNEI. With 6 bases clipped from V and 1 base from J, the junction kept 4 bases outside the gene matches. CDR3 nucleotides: TGTGCCAGCAGCGATGGACAGGGGAACACTGAAGCTTTCTTT. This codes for CASSDGQGNTEAFF.

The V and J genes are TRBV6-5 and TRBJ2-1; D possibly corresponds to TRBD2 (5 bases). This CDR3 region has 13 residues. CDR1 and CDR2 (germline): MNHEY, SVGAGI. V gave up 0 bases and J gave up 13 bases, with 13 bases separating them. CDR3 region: CASSYSSGSGQFF. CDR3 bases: TGTGCCAGCAGTTACTCGAGTGGGAGTGGACAGTTCTTC.

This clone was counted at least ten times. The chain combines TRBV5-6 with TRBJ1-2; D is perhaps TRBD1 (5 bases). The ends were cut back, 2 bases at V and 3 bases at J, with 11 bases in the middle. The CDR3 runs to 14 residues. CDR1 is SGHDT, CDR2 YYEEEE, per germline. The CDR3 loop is CASSFPGGDYGYTF. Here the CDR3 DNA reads TGTGCCAGCAGCTTCCCGGGAGGGGACTATGGCTACACCTTC.

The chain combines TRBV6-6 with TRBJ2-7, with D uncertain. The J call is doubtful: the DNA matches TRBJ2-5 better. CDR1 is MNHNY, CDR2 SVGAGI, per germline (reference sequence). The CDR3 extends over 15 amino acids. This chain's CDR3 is CASRLLGPTRETQYF. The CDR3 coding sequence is TGTGCCAGCAGACTTCTCGGACCAACCCGAGAGACCCAGTACTTC.

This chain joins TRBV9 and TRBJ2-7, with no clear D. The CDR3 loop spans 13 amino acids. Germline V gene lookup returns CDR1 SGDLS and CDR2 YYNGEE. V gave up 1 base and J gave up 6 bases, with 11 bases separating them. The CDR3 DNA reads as TGTGCCAGCAGCGTATCCTCTACGGGCGAGCAGTACTTC. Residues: CASSVSSTGEQYF.

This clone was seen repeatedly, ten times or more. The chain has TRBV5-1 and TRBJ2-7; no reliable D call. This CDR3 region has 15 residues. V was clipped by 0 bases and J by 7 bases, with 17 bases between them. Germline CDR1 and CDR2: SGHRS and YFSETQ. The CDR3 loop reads CASSLASAGIREQYF. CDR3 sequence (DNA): TGCGCCAGCAGCTTGGCCTCGGCAGGTATAAGAGAGCAGTACTTC.

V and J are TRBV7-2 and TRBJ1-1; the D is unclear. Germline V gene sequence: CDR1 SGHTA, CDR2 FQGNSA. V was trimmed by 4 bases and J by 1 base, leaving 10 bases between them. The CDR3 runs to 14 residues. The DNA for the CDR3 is TGTGCCAGCAGCTCCTCCAGGCAGAACACTGAAGCTTTCTTT. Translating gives CASSSSRQNTEAFF.

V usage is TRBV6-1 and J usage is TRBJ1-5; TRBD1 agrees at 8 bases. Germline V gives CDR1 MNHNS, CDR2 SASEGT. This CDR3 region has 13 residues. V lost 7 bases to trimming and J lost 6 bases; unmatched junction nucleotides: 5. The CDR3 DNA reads TGTGCCAGCACCTGGACAGGGACTCAGCCCCAGCATTTT. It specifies CASTWTGTQPQHF.

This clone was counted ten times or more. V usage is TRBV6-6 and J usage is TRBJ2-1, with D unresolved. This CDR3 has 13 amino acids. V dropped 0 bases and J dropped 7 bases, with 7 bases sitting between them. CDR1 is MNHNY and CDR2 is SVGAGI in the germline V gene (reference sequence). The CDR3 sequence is CASSYSTENEQFF. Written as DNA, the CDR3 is TGTGCCAGCAGTTACTCGACGGAGAATGAGCAGTTCTTC.

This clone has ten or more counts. The CDR3 protein is CASSPLGLATQYF. Here the CDR3 DNA reads TGTGCCAGCAGCCCCCTTGGACTAGCGACCCAGTACTTC. The V call is TRBV28, the J call TRBJ2-5, with TRBD2 matching over 8 bases. Germline-derived CDR1 and CDR2 are MDHEN and SYDVKM. V gave up 6 bases and J gave up 7 bases; unmatched junction bases: 7. This CDR3 contains 13 residues.

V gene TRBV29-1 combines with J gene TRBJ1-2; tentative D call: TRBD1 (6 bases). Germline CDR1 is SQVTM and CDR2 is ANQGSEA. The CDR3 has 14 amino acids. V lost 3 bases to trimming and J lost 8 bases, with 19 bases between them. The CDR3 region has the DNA TGCAGCGTTGAGGGCACAGGGAAGCTATACGGCTACACCTTC. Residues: CSVEGTGKLYGYTF.

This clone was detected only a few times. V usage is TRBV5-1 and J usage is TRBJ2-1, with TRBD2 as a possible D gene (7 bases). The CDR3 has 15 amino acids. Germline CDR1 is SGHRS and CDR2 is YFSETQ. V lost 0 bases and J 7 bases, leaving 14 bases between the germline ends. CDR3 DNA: TGCGCCAGCAGCTTGGGGGGGGGAGGGACAAATGAGCAGTTCTTC. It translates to CASSLGGGGTNEQFF.

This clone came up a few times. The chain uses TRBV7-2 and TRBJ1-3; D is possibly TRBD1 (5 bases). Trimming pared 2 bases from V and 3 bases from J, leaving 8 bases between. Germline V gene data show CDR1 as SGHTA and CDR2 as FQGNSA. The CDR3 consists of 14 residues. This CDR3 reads CASSLTGVGNTIYF. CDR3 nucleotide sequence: TGTGCCAGCAGCTTAACGGGGGTTGGAAACACCATATATTTT. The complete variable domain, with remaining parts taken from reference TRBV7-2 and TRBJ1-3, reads GAGVSQSPSNKVTEKGKDVELRCDPISGHTALYWYRQSLGQGLEFLIYFQGNSAPDKSGLPSDRFSAERTGGSVSTLTIQRTQQEDSAVYLCASSLTGVGNTIYFGEGSWLTVV.

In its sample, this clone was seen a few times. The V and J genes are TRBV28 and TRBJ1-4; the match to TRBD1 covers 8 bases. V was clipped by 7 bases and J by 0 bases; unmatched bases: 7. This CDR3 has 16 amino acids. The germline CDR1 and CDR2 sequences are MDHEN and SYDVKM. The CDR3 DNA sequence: TGTGCCAGCAACGACAGGGGTAGGGCAACTAATGAAAAACTGTTTTTT. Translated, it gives CASNDRGRATNEKLFF.

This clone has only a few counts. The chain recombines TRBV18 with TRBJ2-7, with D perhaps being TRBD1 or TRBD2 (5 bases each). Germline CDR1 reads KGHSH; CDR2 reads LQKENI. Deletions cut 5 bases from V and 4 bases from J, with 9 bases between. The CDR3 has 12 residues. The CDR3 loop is CASSSGTYEQYF. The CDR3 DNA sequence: TGTGCCAGCTCATCCGGGACGTACGAGCAGTACTTC.

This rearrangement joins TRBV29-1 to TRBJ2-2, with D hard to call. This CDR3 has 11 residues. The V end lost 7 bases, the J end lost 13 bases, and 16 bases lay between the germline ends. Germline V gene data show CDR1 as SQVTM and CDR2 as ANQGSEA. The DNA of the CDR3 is TGCAGCGCTGGGGATGGGAAAGTGCTGTTTTTT. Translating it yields CSAGDGKVLFF.